A selection of T cell receptor beta chains follows, all from one sample in a study. TCRdb re-derived calls from the 5' RACE reads in MiXCR, one entry per CDR3 protein. Of about 8,200 distinct CDR3 sequences in the sample, 68% were seen once. Input material: tumor-infiltrating naive CD4+ T cells sorted from the breast tumor. Source of these receptors: a female donor with breast cancer. The CDR3 runs from the conserved cysteine through the conserved F or W. A D gene is named only where the DNA matches it firmly. Not all rows give a size; the values are once, few, many and, for expanded clones, a class.

TRBJ1-2	TRBV5-1	TRBD1	.	TGCGCCAGCAGCCCCTCCGGGACAGGCTATGGCTACACCTTC	CASSPSGTGYGYTF
TRBJ2-1	TRBV4-2	.	.	TGTGCCAGCAGCCAAGTTTCCGGGGGGCGGAATGAGCAGTTCTTC	CASSQVSGGRNEQFF
TRBJ1-2	TRBV25-1	TRBD1	.	TGTGCCAGCAGTGAATTAGAGGGCAGGGGGTATGGCTACACCTTC	CASSELEGRGYGYTF
TRBJ2-7	TRBV5-6	.	.	TGTGCCAGCACCCTTGAGGGGTACGAGCAGTACTTC	CASTLEGYEQYF
TRBJ2-5	TRBV7-3	.	.	TGTGGCAGCAGCTTAATAGGGCAGACCCTAGAGACCCAGTACTTC	CGSSLIGQTLETQYF
TRBJ2-1	TRBV5-1	.	.	TGCGCCAGCAGCTTGGAAGGGAATTTTGACAATGAGCAGTTCTTC	CASSLEGNFDNEQFF
TRBJ2-2	TRBV2	.	few	TGTGCCAGCAGAACTAGCCCCACCGGGGAGCTGTTTTTT	CASRTSPTGELFF
TRBJ2-1	TRBV28	.	.	TGTGCCAGCAGTTTGGGGGCTAGCGGTGACTTCAATGAGCAGTTCTTC	CASSLGASGDFNEQFF
TRBJ2-7	TRBV12-3/TRBV12-4	TRBD2	.	TGTGCCAGCAGTCCGACTAGCGGCTCCTACGAGCAGTACTTC	CASSPTSGSYEQYF
TRBJ2-3	TRBV10-3	.	once	TGTGCCATCAGTGAGTCTGTGGGCACAGATACGCAGTATTTT	CAISESVGTDTQYF
TRBJ2-1	TRBV6-1	TRBD1	.	TGTGCCAGCAGTTTCGACAGGGACCCATACAATGAGCAGTTCTTC	CASSFDRDPYNEQFF
TRBJ2-3	TRBV12-3/TRBV12-4	TRBD2	.	TGTGCCAGCACCCTCGGGGGGGCCATAGATACGCAGTATTTT	CASTLGGAIDTQYF
TRBJ2-6	TRBV11-2	.	.	TGTGCCAGCAGTCTCGCGGGTGGGGCTGGGGCCAACGTCCTGACTTTC	CASSLAGGAGANVLTF
TRBJ2-3	TRBV29-1	.	.	TGCAGCGTTCGGTCGATAACAGATACGCAGTATTTT	CSVRSITDTQYF
TRBJ1-2	TRBV30	.	.	TGTGCCTGGATGGGTGGTGGCTATGGCTACACCTTC	CAWMGGGYGYTF
TRBJ2-7	TRBV18	TRBD1	.	TGTGCCAGCTCGCGACAGGGGACCTACGAGCAGTACTTC	CASSRQGTYEQYF
TRBJ2-1	TRBV10-3	.	few	TGTGCCATCAGTGAGAACAATGAGCAGTTCTTC	CAISENNEQFF
TRBJ1-6	TRBV11-2	TRBD1	.	TGTGCCAGCAGCATCGACAGGGATTCACCCCTCCACTTT	CASSIDRDSPLHF
TRBJ2-5	TRBV7-7	.	.	TGTGCTAGCAGCCTACAGGGTGGCGGGCAAGAGACCCAGTACTTC	CASSLQGGGQETQYF
TRBJ2-7	TRBV20-1	.	.	TGCAGTGCTAGAGATGCGGGGACAGTGGGGGAGCAGTACTTC	CSARDAGTVGEQYF
TRBJ1-1	TRBV7-2	.	few	TGTGCCAGCAGCCTCCGGCGGGGCACTGAAGCTTTCTTT	CASSLRRGTEAFF
TRBJ2-1	TRBV12-3/TRBV12-4	.	.	TGTGCCAGCAGACTAAATCAGGACTTCAGCTCCTACAATGAGCAGTTCTTC	CASRLNQDFSSYNEQFF
TRBJ2-5	TRBV5-1	.	.	TGCGCCAGCAGCTTGAGGTGGAGTAAACAAGAGACCCAGTACTTC	CASSLRWSKQETQYF
TRBJ1-4	TRBV23-1	.	.	TGCGCCAGCAGCCTCCTACCCGGTGGTAATGAAAAACTGTTTTTT	CASSLLPGGNEKLFF
TRBJ2-7	TRBV5-1	TRBD1	.	TGCGCCAGCAGCTCCGGGACAGGGGCTTTCACCTACGAGCAGTACTTC	CASSSGTGAFTYEQYF
TRBJ2-5	TRBV6-5	.	.	TGTGCCAGCAGTCCAGGGTGGGAGCGCTTGGGACAAGAGACCCAGTACTTC	CASSPGWERLGQETQYF
TRBJ2-3	TRBV12-3/TRBV12-4	TRBD1	few	TGTGCCAGCAGTCCAAGACAGGGGACCAGCACAGATACGCAGTATTTT	CASSPRQGTSTDTQYF
TRBJ1-1	TRBV15	.	.	TGTGCCACCAGCAGAGATTCGGGGGCCACTGAAGCTTTCTTT	CATSRDSGATEAFF
TRBJ2-1	TRBV5-1	.	.	TGCGCCAGCACTTTAACCCCCAGGGATTCCTACAACGAGCAGTTCTTC	CASTLTPRDSYNEQFF
TRBJ1-2	TRBV12-3/TRBV12-4	TRBD1	few	TGTGCCAGCAGTTTAGCGGGACAGCGATATGGCTACACCTTC	CASSLAGQRYGYTF
TRBJ2-2	TRBV7-2	.	.	TGTGCCAGCAGCCCTCGTCCTTCTAGTTTGTCCGGGGAGCTGTTTTTT	CASSPRPSSLSGELFF
TRBJ2-7	TRBV4-1	TRBD1	.	TGCGCCAGCAGCCCACAGGGGACGTCCTACGAGCAGTACTTC	CASSPQGTSYEQYF
TRBJ2-3	TRBV10-3	.	.	TGTGCCATCAAAGAGGGGATAACTTCTAGCACAGATACGCAGTATTTT	CAIKEGITSSTDTQYF
TRBJ2-4	TRBV20-1	.	.	TGCAGTGCAACTCAGGGAGATGTTGGGAACATTCAGTACTTC	CSATQGDVGNIQYF
TRBJ2-1	TRBV4-1	.	few	TGCGCCAGCAGCCAAGGCGTGGGAGGTGCACAGTACAATGAGCAGTTCTTC	CASSQGVGGAQYNEQFF
TRBJ1-1	TRBV5-1	.	few	TGCGCCAGCAGCTTGAGAGGGCCCGCTGAAGCTTTCTTT	CASSLRGPAEAFF
TRBJ2-1	TRBV5-1	.	.	TGCGCCAGCAGCGTGACGGTTAGCTCCTACAATGAGCAGTTCTTC	CASSVTVSSYNEQFF
TRBJ2-7	TRBV7-7	.	.	TGTGCTAGCAGCCCTGACAGCTCCCACTACGAGCGGTACTTC	CASSPDSSHYERYF
TRBJ2-1	TRBV7-6	.	few	TGTGCCAGCAGCTTAGCACGGACGGTATACAATGAGCAGTTCTTC	CASSLARTVYNEQFF
TRBJ2-7	TRBV11-2	.	.	TGTGCCAGCAGCCCCCGGGTGGGGCCGGTCGAGCAGTACTTC	CASSPRVGPVEQYF
TRBJ1-5	TRBV12-3/TRBV12-4	.	.	TGTGCCAGCAGTACCCGAGAAAACTTGGGCAATCAGCCCCAGCATTTT	CASSTRENLGNQPQHF
TRBJ1-2	TRBV20-1	.	few	TGCAGTGCTAGTCGTAGGGGCAATGGTGCCTATGGCTACACCTTC	CSASRRGNGAYGYTF